This T cell receptor beta chain emerged from a study of blood T cell repertoires in COVID-19. About the research overall: Spain, Italy and the United States supplied samples that represented acute and convalescent COVID-19. T cells, B-cell-depleted T cells, or PBMCs provided the cDNA or gDNA that served as material.

This clone was counted only a few times. In the authors' methods: Reference gene primer amplification yielded estimated nucleated cell counts. Produced via immunoSEQ multiplex PCR; TCRdb's table is partial and in-frame only. That table furnishes V, J and clone size, whereas the DNA furnished D and trimming. The data contain about 220,000 clones, approximately 86% of them singletons. The sequencing input was peripheral blood. This clonotype was obtained from a woman under 40 who had recovered from COVID-19.

The DNA of the CDR3 is TGTGCCAGCAGCTACACAGATACGCAGTATTTT. Translated, it gives CASSYTDTQYF. V gene TRBV14 combines with J gene TRBJ2-3, with D uncertain. V lost 5 bases and J lost 2, with 2 bases in between. The germline CDR1 and CDR2 sequences are SGHDN and FVKESK. The CDR3 extends over 11 amino acids.